Listed here are 10 T cell receptor beta chains from one sample, sequenced in a study of human T cells and chemical hapten exposure. TCRdb recomputed calls from the RACE reads with MiXCR, one row per CDR3 protein. The sample yields tens of thousands of distinct CDR3 sequences, around 9.9% seen once. The time point: pre-sensitization, week 0. Treatment noted: therapeutic diphenylcyclopropenone sensitization with weekly scalp DPC. The material was whole blood, obtained in connection with sensitization to the hapten diphenylcyclopropenone (DPC). These TCRs come from a woman aged 50 to 60 with alopecia areata. Some clones in this sample may be carry-over from other donors' samples.

This clonotype was observed at least ten times. V usage is TRBV7-9 and J usage is TRBJ1-1; a possible D gene is TRBD1 (6 bases). The germline V gene has CDR1 SEHNR and CDR2 FQNEAQ (reference sequence). Trimming removed 4 bases at V and 1 base at J, with 10 bases between. The CDR3 totals 14 residues. The CDR3 spells CASSSHRENTEAFF. The CDR3 DNA reads TGTGCCAGCAGCTCACACAGGGAGAACACTGAAGCTTTCTTT.

In its sample, this clonotype was seen many times. The chain uses TRBV27 and TRBJ1-1; no reliable D call. CDR3 length: 14 residues. V lost 7 bases, J lost 0 bases, and 12 bases lay in between. CDR1 and CDR2 from the germline V gene are MNHEY and SMNVEV (reference sequence). In nucleotides, the CDR3 is TGTGCCAGCAAGTTGGCCCTATTGAACACTGAAGCTTTCTTT. This encodes CASKLALLNTEAFF.

This clonotype was found many times. The rearrangement uses TRBV20-1 and TRBJ2-3; D is perhaps TRBD2 (6 bases). Germline V CDR1 and CDR2: DFQATT, SNEGSKA (reference sequence). The V gene lost 6 bases and the J gene lost 1 base, with 17 bases spanning the gap. This CDR3 has 15 residues. The CDR3 DNA is TGCAGTGCCCGGTCCGCGCGGGGCCGCACAGATACGCAGTATTTT. This translates into CSARSARGRTDTQYF.

This clonotype appeared many times. The chain has TRBV28 and TRBJ2-6, with a possible D match to TRBD1 (6 bases). Germline values: CDR1 MDHEN, CDR2 SYDVKM. Deletions cut 4 bases from V and 0 bases from J, with 13 bases between. This CDR3 is 17 amino acids long. The CDR3 spells CASSSYGTSSGANVLTF. CDR3 sequence (DNA): TGTGCCAGCAGTTCTTACGGGACAAGCTCTGGGGCCAACGTCCTGACTTTC.

Only a few counts were recorded for this clonotype. This chain joins TRBV7-2 and TRBJ1-1; no firm D call. V lost 5 bases, J lost 8 bases, and 18 bases lay in between. CDR1 is SGHTA and CDR2 is FQGNSA in the germline V gene. This CDR3 is 14 amino acids long. The CDR3 DNA reads as TGTGCCAGCAGCAGTGACATCAAGTCTCGCGAAGCTTTCTTT. This sequence encodes CASSSDIKSREAFF.

This clonotype was counted between two and nine times. This sequence may be a read error, since a much larger clone differs from it by one base. The chain links TRBV29-1 to TRBJ2-6; no clear D. This CDR3 comprises 13 residues. The V end lost 1 base, the J end lost 0 bases, and 1 base lay between the germline ends. CDR1 SQVTM and CDR2 ANQGSEA come from the germline V gene. The CDR3 bases are TGCAGCGTTGAAGCCTCTGGGGCCAACGTCCTGACTTTC. This encodes CSVEASGANVLTF.

CDR3 sequence reads: CASSSRVAFQQETQYF. Written as DNA, the CDR3 is TGTGCCAGCAGTTCCCGGGTAGCGTTTCAACAAGAGACCCAGTACTTC. The chain has TRBV12-3 or TRBV12-4 and TRBJ2-5, with D perhaps matching TRBD2 (5 bases). This CDR3 comprises 16 residues. Trimming pared 4 bases from V and 2 bases from J, leaving 17 bases between.

This clonotype was recorded many times. One junction end disagrees with the germline gene, perhaps due to a read error. V usage is TRBV20-1 and J usage is TRBJ2-7; D is possibly TRBD2 (6 bases). CDR1 and CDR2 from the germline V gene are DFQATT and SNEGSKA (reference sequence). This CDR3 spans 14 amino acids. The CDR3 sequence is CSADQPGLSHEQYF. The CDR3 coding sequence is TGCAGTGCTGATCAGCCGGGACTCTCCCACGAGCAGTACTTC.

This CDR3 reads CASSFSDSNEQYF. CDR3 DNA: TGTGCCAGCAGTTTTTCGGACAGTAACGAGCAGTACTTC. The genes are TRBV12-3 or TRBV12-4 and TRBJ2-7, with D possibly being TRBD1 (6 bases). The CDR3 runs to 13 residues. The ends were cut back, 3 bases at V and 5 bases at J, with 11 bases in the middle.

This clonotype was seen a handful of times. The CDR3 sequence: CASSWGDRPKDYGYTF. Written as DNA, the CDR3 is TGTGCCAGCAGCTGGGGGGACAGGCCGAAGGACTATGGCTACACCTTC. The chain is built from TRBV7-8 and TRBJ1-2, with 8 bases fitting TRBD1. J gave up 3 bases and V 4 bases, and 10 bases lay outside the gene matches. This CDR3 contains 16 residues. CDR1 and CDR2 from the germline V gene are SGHVS and FQNEAQ.